The text below deals with one T cell receptor (beta chain). Its recognized antigen is unknown. One base away there is no much larger clone; base qualities are not given. The entry originates in a study of blood T cell repertoires in COVID-19 (dated by TCRdb to 2019 to 2021). Broadly, across the study: Samples from collaborators originated in the United States, Italy and Spain and spanned both the acute and convalescent phases of COVID-19. Subjects who had been exposed to COVID-19, were actively infected with it, or had recovered from it provided the deeply sampled blood TCRbeta repertoires that made up the dataset. The samples were drawn from the first 160 participants of the ongoing ImmuneRACE study and from about 1,200 subjects provided by 6 global collaborators. The sample metadata nearly always contained a de-identified subject ID, COVID-19 status, age in years and sex. Where available, HLA class I and class II types were obtained from metadata supplied by the sample provider rather than from assay-based typing. The repertoires were released in a freely available public database meant as a resource for research on the immune response to SARS-CoV-2. The prospective study material was composed of cDNA or gDNA derived from T cells, B-cell-depleted T cells, or PBMCs. Study-wide findings and limitations: How much clinical and demographic metadata was included differed by source and by participant, and the metadata was provided uncurated.

TCRbeta CDR3 regions were amplified from genomic DNA by means of the immunoSEQ Assay, a bias-controlled multiplex PCR. On the authors' methods: Nucleated cell counts per sample were estimated from amplification of reference gene primers within the assay. To quantify the absolute abundance of each unique TCRbeta CDR3 rearrangement, sequence reads were collapsed and filtered. For each sample, productive Simpson clonality was calculated as the square root of Simpson's diversity index across productive rearrangements. TCRdb's version of the immuneACCESS table is confined to in-frame rearrangements and falls short of the full clone set. An unresolved V gene accounts for under half of the shortfall where checked; the remainder is of unknown origin. V, J and clone size reflect that table, while D and trimming were determined from the DNA. This sample has some 260,000 clones in its table, and 80% to 90% of those were observed once. The ten most abundant clones make up approximately 10% of the sample.

One collaborating source in Seattle enrolled patients during active infection and followed them longitudinally through the course of disease. Whole blood was collected in K2EDTA tubes by collaborating institutions according to the institutions' own protocols. Collaborator samples were shipped for TCRbeta analysis as frozen whole blood, isolated PBMCs, or DNA extracted from either sample type. The germline V gene specifies SGHVS as CDR1 and FQNEAQ as CDR2. Trimming at the junction amounts to 1 base on V and 1 base on J, and the germline ends lie 17 bases apart. The CDR3 has 18 amino acids, counting the end cysteine and phenylalanine. Only the CDR3 DNA stays, 54 bases, in frame from base 1.

Sequencing used peripheral blood. This chain joins TRBV7-8 to TRBJ1-3; 5 matching bases give a weak D call of TRBD1. This clonotype was obtained from a woman aged 70 to 79 with COVID-19, enrolled during active disease. The DNA sequence is given as TGTGCCAGCAGCTTAGACAGGCTACCACTTCTTTCTGGAAACACCATATATTTT. Its translation reads: CASSLDRLPLLSGNTIYF.